Listed below are T cell receptor beta chains from one sample, sequenced in a study of blood T cells in healthy people across ages. TCRdb independently ran MiXCR on the 5' RACE reads; one entry per CDR3 protein. Altogether hundreds of thousands of distinct CDR3 sequences are present, 35% to 45% being singletons, with the ten largest covering roughly 20%. Sequencing was performed on blood. Source of these receptors: a woman aged 60-75 years in good health. CDR3s include the opening cysteine and the closing phenylalanine or tryptophan. Fields, in order: CDR3 protein, J gene, V gene, clone size. The listing skips clone size in some rows; elsewhere it reads once, few, many or a size class.

CASSQGGQATQDTQYF,TRBJ2-3,TRBV4-2,-
CSARDPLRGANEQYF,TRBJ2-7,TRBV20-1,-
CASSLDTGTNYGYTF,TRBJ1-2,TRBV5-1,-
CASSYSKIATRTDTQYF,TRBJ2-3,TRBV6-2/TRBV6-3,few
CASSPNARGFHEQYF,TRBJ2-7,TRBV7-3,-
CSANGLGGANVLTF,TRBJ2-6,TRBV20-1,-
CSVEGRQGNTEAFF,TRBJ1-1,TRBV29-1,-
CAWTAGGKWANVLTF,TRBJ2-6,TRBV30,-
CASSGASGGVRFFSYEQYF,TRBJ2-7,TRBV7-8,-
CASSQDRGLGEQYF,TRBJ2-4,TRBV3-1,-
CASSSPASSYEQYF,-,TRBV7-2,-
CASGDRVGYEQYF,TRBJ2-7,TRBV25-1,few
CASSSAPSDEQFF,TRBJ2-1,TRBV5-1,few
CAIRTSGSSYNEQFF,TRBJ2-1,TRBV10-3,-
CSASPTSGSYEQYF,TRBJ2-7,TRBV20-1,-
CSATQPSGTGDEQYF,TRBJ2-7,TRBV20-1,few
CASSLYQGGEKLFF,TRBJ1-4,TRBV13,few
CASNYGVENEQYF,TRBJ2-7,TRBV7-9,-
CASSFSPNSYNEQFF,TRBJ2-1,TRBV27,-
CASSKGQGPDEQYF,TRBJ2-7,TRBV28,-
CASGLQGSGDTQYF,TRBJ2-3,TRBV12-3/TRBV12-4,-
CATPGEGARENTEAFF,TRBJ1-1,TRBV7-9,-
CASSPGQLHSYEQYF,TRBJ2-7,TRBV27,few